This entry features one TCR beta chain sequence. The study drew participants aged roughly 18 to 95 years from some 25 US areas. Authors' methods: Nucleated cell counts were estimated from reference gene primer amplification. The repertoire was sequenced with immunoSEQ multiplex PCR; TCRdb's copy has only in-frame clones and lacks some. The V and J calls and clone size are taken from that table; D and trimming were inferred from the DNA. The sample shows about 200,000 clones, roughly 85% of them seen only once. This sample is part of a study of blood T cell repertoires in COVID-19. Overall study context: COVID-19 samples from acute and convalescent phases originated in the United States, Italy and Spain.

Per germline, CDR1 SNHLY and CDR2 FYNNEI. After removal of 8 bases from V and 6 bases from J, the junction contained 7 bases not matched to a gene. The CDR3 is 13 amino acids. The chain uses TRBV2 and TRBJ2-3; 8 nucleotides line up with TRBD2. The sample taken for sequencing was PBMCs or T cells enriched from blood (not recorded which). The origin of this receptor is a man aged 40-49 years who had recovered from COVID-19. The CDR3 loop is CASPGSGMDTQYF. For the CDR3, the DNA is TGTGCCAGCCCGGGTAGCGGGATGGATACGCAGTATTTT.